Listed here is a single T cell receptor beta chain. This entry is derived from a study of cytomegalovirus exposure and HLA in healthy donors. Trimming shortened V by 2 bases and J by 5 bases, and 6 bases separated the two germline ends. Looked up from germline, CDR1 is SNHLY and CDR2 is FYNNEI. The CDR3 extends over 13 amino acids. PCR primers comprised 60 Vbeta and 13 Jbeta primers. Repertoires were generated with immunoSEQ multiplex PCR, while TCRdb's copy carries only in-frame clones and drops some. Altogether fewer than 250,000 clones are present, 81% being singletons, with the ten largest covering roughly 3.1%.

Material: PBMCs. V usage is TRBV2 and J usage is TRBJ2-2; D not certain. This clonotype originated in a man aged 35 to 55 in good health and CMV-seropositive. The CDR3 protein is CASSEFSTGELFF. CDR3 DNA sequence: TGTGCCAGCAGTGAATTTAGTACCGGGGAGCTGTTTTTT.